These 26 T cell receptor beta chains were all obtained from the same sample, sequenced in a study of resident and recirculating memory T cells in vitiligo. Sequenced by immunoSEQ multiplex PCR; TCRdb stores in-frame clones only, minus some. There are around 78,000 clones in the sample; around 92% occur only once, and approximately 4.8% lies in the top ten. Sequenced input: blood. The receptors come from a male donor with vitiligo.

The rearrangement joins TRBV6-5 to TRBJ1-5; 8 positions match TRBD1. Per germline, CDR1 MNHEY and CDR2 SVGAGI. The CDR3 has 14 residues. V shed 6 bases and J 9 bases; nucleotides not matched to a gene: 10. The CDR3 loop is CASRPTGARPPQHF. The CDR3 DNA follows: TGTGCCAGCAGGCCGACAGGGGCCCGGCCGCCCCAGCATTTT.

The CDR3 DNA is TGTGCCAGCTCACTTATCAGTGACACTGAAGCTTTCTTT. It translates to CASSLISDTEAFF. The V and J genes are TRBV18 and TRBJ1-1; D is uncertain. CDR1 is KGHSH and CDR2 is LQKENI in the germline V gene. The CDR3 consists of 13 residues. V was cut by 4 bases and J by 3 bases, with 9 bases left in between.

J is TRBJ2-7 and V is TRBV5-4; maybe TRBD1 (6 bases). Trimming cost V 5 bases and J 0 bases, with 12 bases left between them. The CDR3 runs 14 residues. CDR1 and CDR2 (germline): SGHNT, YYREEE (reference sequence). The CDR3 here is CASSQDRSSYEQYF. CDR3 DNA sequence: TGTGCCAGCAGTCAAGACAGGAGCTCCTACGAGCAGTACTTC. Full variable domain (outside the CDR3, taken from reference TRBV5-4 and TRBJ2-7): ETGVTQSPTHLIKTRGQQVTLRCSSQSGHNTVSWYQQALGQGPQFIFQYYREEENGRGNFPPRFSGLQFPNYSSELNVNALELDDSALYLCASSQDRSSYEQYFGPGTRLTVT.

Remarks on this clone: One junction end disagrees with the germline gene, perhaps due to a read error. The chain joins TRBV18 to TRBJ2-2, with 8 bases aligning to TRBD2. CDR1 KGHSH and CDR2 LQKENI come from the germline V gene. The CDR3 covers 18 residues. CDR3: CASSTPGGSGRNTGELFF. In DNA, the CDR3 is TGTGCCAGCTCAACACCAGGCGGGAGCGGGAGGAACACCGGGGAGCTGTTTTTT.

The chain recombines TRBV5-1 with TRBJ2-7, with TRBD2 matching 10 bases. This CDR3 comprises 13 residues. Germline trimming cut 4 bases from V and 7 bases from J; bases unmatched to any gene: 5. Germline V gives CDR1 SGHRS, CDR2 YFSETQ. CDR3 sequence reads: CASSLAGVGEQYF. The CDR3 DNA reads TGCGCCAGCAGCCTAGCGGGAGTAGGGGAGCAGTACTTC.

V and J are TRBV4-2 and TRBJ2-1, with D perhaps matching TRBD1 (6 bases). The CDR3 is made up of 14 amino acids. Trimming left V 1 base short and J 16 bases short, with 20 bases between. The V gene's germline CDR1 is LGHNA and CDR2 YNFKEQ. The CDR3 spells CASSQGDTVGDQFF. For the CDR3, the DNA is TGTGCCAGCAGCCAAGGGGACACCGTTGGGGACCAATTCTTC.

The chain combines TRBV4-1 with TRBJ2-1; D not certain. This CDR3 is built from 13 residues. Germline loops: CDR1 MGHRA, CDR2 YSYEKL. Trimming took off 0 bases at V and 11 bases at J, with 11 bases between the two ends. The CDR3 here is CASSQDRLFKQFF. DNA for the CDR3: TGCGCCAGCAGCCAAGATAGACTTTTTAAGCAGTTCTTC.

The chain joins TRBV5-1 to TRBJ2-3, with 8 bases identical to TRBD2. Germline V gives CDR1 SGHRS, CDR2 YFSETQ. This CDR3 is 16 amino acids long. V shed 3 bases and J 1 base; nucleotides not matched to a gene: 7. The CDR3, as DNA: TGCGCCAGCAGCTCTTATAGCGGGACCGGCACAGATACGCAGTATTTT. Translated, it gives CASSSYSGTGTDTQYF.

The V call is TRBV4-3, the J call TRBJ2-1, with D perhaps TRBD2 (5 bases). Germline loops: CDR1 LGHNA, CDR2 YSLEER. V was cut by 4 bases and J by 0 bases, with 13 bases left in between. The CDR3 totals 16 residues. The CDR3 spells CASSPEGPSSYNEQFF. CDR3 DNA: TGCGCCAGCAGCCCAGAGGGTCCTAGCTCCTACAATGAGCAGTTCTTC.

J is TRBJ2-7 and V is TRBV4-1; 11 positions match TRBD2. The germline V gene has CDR1 MGHRA and CDR2 YSYEKL. With V trimmed by 3 bases and J by 9 bases, 13 bases remained unmatched. This CDR3 has 16 residues. Here the CDR3 reads CASSQLLAGGQRRQYF. CDR3 DNA: TGCGCCAGCAGCCAGCTGCTAGCGGGAGGCCAACGGAGGCAGTACTTC.

The V gene is TRBV5-1, the J gene TRBJ2-1, with D tentatively TRBD1 (6 bases). V dropped 3 bases and J dropped 0 bases, with 10 bases sitting between them. From germline, CDR1 is SGHRS and CDR2 YFSETQ. The CDR3 runs to 15 residues. In DNA, the CDR3 is TGCGCCAGCAGCTGGACAGCTACCTCCTACAATGAGCAGTTCTTC. Translating gives CASSWTATSYNEQFF.

This clone was counted a single time. At one boundary the junction diverges from the germline segment, which might be a read error. The chain couples TRBV28 to TRBJ2-2, with 9 bases identical to TRBD1. CDR1 and CDR2 (germline): MDHEN, SYDVKM. There are 17 residues in the CDR3. CDR3 nucleotides: TGTGCCAGCAGTTATGCGTGGGGACAGGGCCAAAGTGGGGAGCTGCTTTTT. This sequence encodes CASSYAWGQGQSGELLF.

CDR3 sequence (DNA): TGTGCCAGCAGTGGCCGGGACACCTCTGGGGCCAACGTCCTGACTTTC. Encoded protein: CASSGRDTSGANVLTF. The chain uses TRBV6-1 and TRBJ2-6, with D possibly matching TRBD1 (6 bases). Germline CDR1 MNHNS, CDR2 SASEGT. Trimming removed 4 bases from V and 0 bases from J, with 10 bases in between. This CDR3 is built from 16 residues.

The rearrangement joins TRBV28 to TRBJ1-4; TRBD1 might be the D (6 bases). Per germline, CDR1 MDHEN and CDR2 SYDVKM. V lost 2 bases, J lost 8 bases, and 15 bases lay in between. The CDR3 runs 15 residues. The CDR3: CASSLGGTWEEKLFF. CDR3 in DNA: TGTGCCAGCAGTTTAGGGGGCACATGGGAAGAAAAACTGTTTTTT.

The rearrangement uses TRBV10-1 and TRBJ1-2; the match to TRBD1 covers 9 bases. Germline V gene lookup returns CDR1 WNHNN and CDR2 SYGVQD (reference sequence). Trimming took 6 bases from V and 4 from J; bases not matched to a gene: 3. This CDR3 region has 13 residues. CDR3 in amino acids: CASSPGQGYGYTF. CDR3 DNA: TGCGCCAGCAGCCCGGGACAGGGCTATGGCTACACCTTC.

V is TRBV7-3 and J is TRBJ2-1; the match to TRBD2 covers 12 bases. Germline V gene data show CDR1 as SGHTA and CDR2 as FQGTGA. With V trimmed by 5 bases and J by 0 bases, 11 bases remained unmatched. CDR3 length equals 19 residues. The CDR3 bases are TGTGCCAGCAGCCCCGGACTAGCGGGATTAACGAGCTCCTACAATGAGCAGTTCTTC. Translated, it gives CASSPGLAGLTSSYNEQFF.

CDR3 DNA sequence: TGTGCCAGCGGGGACCGGGACAGTAGGCAGGATACGCAGTATTTT. Its translation is CASGDRDSRQDTQYF. This chain uses TRBV28 with TRBJ2-3; 7 bases fit TRBD1. The CDR3 contains 15 residues. V lost 8 bases to trimming and J lost 6 bases; unmatched junction nucleotides: 14. Germline-derived CDR1 and CDR2 are MDHEN and SYDVKM.

This chain connects TRBV29-1 to TRBJ2-1; D may be TRBD2 (6 bases). The CDR3 length is 14 residues. Trimming took 6 bases from V and 0 from J, leaving 12 bases between them. Per germline, CDR1 SQVTM and CDR2 ANQGSEA. The CDR3 loop reads CSVSGSSSYNEQFF. The CDR3, as DNA: TGCAGCGTCTCCGGGAGTAGCTCCTACAATGAGCAGTTCTTC.

The chain carries TRBV28 and TRBJ1-2; TRBD1 matches at 9 bases. Germline trimming cut 6 bases from V and 7 bases from J; bases unmatched to any gene: 9. This CDR3 region has 14 residues. CDR1 and CDR2 from the germline V gene are MDHEN and SYDVKM. CDR3 residues: CASRDSQGARGYTF. DNA of the CDR3: TGTGCCAGCAGGGACTCACAGGGGGCGCGTGGCTACACCTTC.

The rearrangement joins TRBV18 to TRBJ2-5; possibly TRBD1 for D (6 bases). The CDR3 extends over 15 amino acids. CDR1 and CDR2 (germline): KGHSH, LQKENI. V was trimmed by 3 bases and J by 4 bases, leaving 15 bases between them. CDR3 region: CASSPREGHGETQYF. In nucleotides, the CDR3 is TGTGCCAGCTCACCTCGAGAGGGACACGGAGAGACCCAGTACTTC.

The chain couples TRBV5-4 to TRBJ2-1, with a possible D match to TRBD1 (6 bases). Germline CDR1 and CDR2: SGHNT and YYREEE (reference sequence). This CDR3 has 15 residues. With 6 bases removed from V and 6 bases from J, the gap between germline ends came to 19 bases. CDR3 sequence: CASTWDISRANEQFF. DNA for the CDR3: TGTGCCAGCACATGGGACATATCTAGGGCCAATGAGCAGTTCTTC.

The chain links TRBV7-2 to TRBJ1-1; TRBD1 aligns across 10 bases. The germline CDR1 and CDR2 sequences are SGHTA and FQGNSA. V lost 3 bases and J lost 11; bases outside the gene matches: 9. This CDR3 spans 14 amino acids. In DNA form, the CDR3 reads TGTGCCAGCAGCTTCGGGACAGGGGAGTCCGGGGCTTTCTTT. Translation: CASSFGTGESGAFF. Full variable domain (remainder filled in from reference TRBV7-2 and TRBJ1-1): GAGVSQSPSNKVTEKGKDVELRCDPISGHTALYWYRQSLGQGLEFLIYFQGNSAPDKSGLPSDRFSAERTGGSVSTLTIQRTQQEDSAVYLCASSFGTGESGAFFGQGTRLTVV.

CDR3 DNA: TGCGCCAGCAGTCTAGAGACAGGGGGCAACGAGCAGTACTTC. Translating gives CASSLETGGNEQYF. This rearrangement joins TRBV10-1 to TRBJ2-7, with 10 bases that match TRBD1. The junction had 6 bases not matched to a gene; V was cut back by 5 bases and J by 5 bases. CDR3 length: 14 residues. Germline CDR1 reads WNHNN; CDR2 reads SYGVQD (reference sequence).

In this sample, this clone turned up once. This chain joins TRBV19 and TRBJ1-2; D is undetermined. V dropped 6 bases and J dropped 0 bases, with 14 bases sitting between them. Germline V gene data show CDR1 as LNHDA and CDR2 as SQIVND (reference sequence). This CDR3 is 15 amino acids long. This CDR3 is CASSPSRGSNYGYTF. The CDR3 region has the DNA TGTGCCAGTAGCCCCTCGAGAGGGTCTAACTATGGCTACACCTTC.

As concerns this clone: Germline is not matched at one junction end, which may reflect a read error. This chain joins TRBV7-8 and TRBJ2-7; 8 nucleotides agree with TRBD1. CDR1 is SGHVS and CDR2 is FQNEAQ in the germline V gene. The CDR3 is 12 amino acids. DNA of the CDR3: TGTGCCAGCAGCTACTACCAGGGACAGGTTTTGTTC. Translation gives CASSYYQGQVLF.

The chain combines TRBV11-2 with TRBJ2-7, with no clear D. Per germline, CDR1 SGHAT and CDR2 FQNNGV. V gave up 2 bases and J gave up 1 base, with 6 bases separating them. CDR3 length: 13 residues. CDR3 amino acids: CASSLLESYEQYF. The CDR3 coding sequence is TGTGCCAGCAGCTTACTAGAGTCCTACGAGCAGTACTTC.